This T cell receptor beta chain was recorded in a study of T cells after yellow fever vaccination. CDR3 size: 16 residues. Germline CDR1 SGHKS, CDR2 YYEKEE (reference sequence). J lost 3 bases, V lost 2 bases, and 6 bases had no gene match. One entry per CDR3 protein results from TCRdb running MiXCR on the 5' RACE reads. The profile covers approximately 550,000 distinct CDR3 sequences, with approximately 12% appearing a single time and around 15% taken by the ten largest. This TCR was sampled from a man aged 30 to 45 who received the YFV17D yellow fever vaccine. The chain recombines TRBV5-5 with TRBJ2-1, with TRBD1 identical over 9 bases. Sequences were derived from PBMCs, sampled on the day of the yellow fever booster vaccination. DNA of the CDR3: TGTGCCAGCAGCTTCCCCGGACAGGGGTTCTACAATGAGCAGTTCTTC. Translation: CASSFPGQGFYNEQFF.